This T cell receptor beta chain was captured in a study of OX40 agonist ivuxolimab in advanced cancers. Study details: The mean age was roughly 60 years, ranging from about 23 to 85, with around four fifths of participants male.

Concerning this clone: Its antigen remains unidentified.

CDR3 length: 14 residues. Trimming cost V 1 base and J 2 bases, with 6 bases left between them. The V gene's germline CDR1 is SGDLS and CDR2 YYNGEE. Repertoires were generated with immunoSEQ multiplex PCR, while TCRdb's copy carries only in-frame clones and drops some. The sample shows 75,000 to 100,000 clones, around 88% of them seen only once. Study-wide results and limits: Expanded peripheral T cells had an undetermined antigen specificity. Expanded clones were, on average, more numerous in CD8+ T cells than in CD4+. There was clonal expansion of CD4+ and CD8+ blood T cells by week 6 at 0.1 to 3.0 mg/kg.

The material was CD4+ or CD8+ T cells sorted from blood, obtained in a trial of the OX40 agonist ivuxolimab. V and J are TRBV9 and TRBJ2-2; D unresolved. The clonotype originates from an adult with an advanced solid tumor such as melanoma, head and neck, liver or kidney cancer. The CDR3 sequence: CASSVTSNTGELFF. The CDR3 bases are TGTGCCAGCAGCGTAACCAGTAACACCGGGGAGCTGTTTTTT.